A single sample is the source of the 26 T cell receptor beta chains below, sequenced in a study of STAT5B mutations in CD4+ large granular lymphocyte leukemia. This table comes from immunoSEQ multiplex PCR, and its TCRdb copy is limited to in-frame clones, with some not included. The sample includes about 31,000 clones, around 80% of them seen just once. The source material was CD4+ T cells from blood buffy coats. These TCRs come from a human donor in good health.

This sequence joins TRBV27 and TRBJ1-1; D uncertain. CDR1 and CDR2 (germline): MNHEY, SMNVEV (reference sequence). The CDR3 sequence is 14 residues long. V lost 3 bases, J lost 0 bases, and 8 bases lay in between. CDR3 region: CASSFRSMNTEAFF. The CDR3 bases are TGTGCCAGCAGTTTCCGATCCATGAACACTGAAGCTTTCTTT.

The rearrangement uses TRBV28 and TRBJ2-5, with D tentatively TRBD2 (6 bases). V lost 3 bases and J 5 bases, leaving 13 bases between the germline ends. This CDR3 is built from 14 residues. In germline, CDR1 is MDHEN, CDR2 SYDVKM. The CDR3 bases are TGTGCCAGCAGTTTGGCGGGGCTGGTTGAGACCCAGTACTTC. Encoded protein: CASSLAGLVETQYF.

CDR3 sequence reads: CASSTAGAGETQYF. The CDR3 nucleotides are TGTGCCAGCAGCACCGCGGGAGCGGGGGAGACCCAGTACTTC. The chain joins TRBV5-4 to TRBJ2-5, with 7 bases aligning to TRBD2. CDR1 and CDR2 from the germline V gene are SGHNT and YYREEE (reference sequence). V was pared by 4 bases and J by 5 bases, with 8 bases of the junction left unmatched. The CDR3 has 14 residues.

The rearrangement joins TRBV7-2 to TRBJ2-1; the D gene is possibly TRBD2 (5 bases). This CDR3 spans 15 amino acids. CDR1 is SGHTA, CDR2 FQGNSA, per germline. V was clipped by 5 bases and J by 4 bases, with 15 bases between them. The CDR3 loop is CASSTSGGYYNEQFF. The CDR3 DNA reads TGTGCCAGCAGCACCAGCGGTGGATATTACAATGAGCAGTTCTTC. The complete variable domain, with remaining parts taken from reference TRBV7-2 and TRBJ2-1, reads GAGVSQSPSNKVTEKGKDVELRCDPISGHTALYWYRQSLGQGLEFLIYFQGNSAPDKSGLPSDRFSAERTGGSVSTLTIQRTQQEDSAVYLCASSTSGGYYNEQFFGPGTRLTVL.

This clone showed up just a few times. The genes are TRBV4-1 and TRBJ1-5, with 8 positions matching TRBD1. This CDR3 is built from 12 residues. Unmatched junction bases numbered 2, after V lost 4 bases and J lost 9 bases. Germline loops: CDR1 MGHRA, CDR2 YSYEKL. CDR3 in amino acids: CASSLGTGPQHF. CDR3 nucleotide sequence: TGCGCCAGCAGCCTAGGGACAGGGCCCCAGCATTTT.

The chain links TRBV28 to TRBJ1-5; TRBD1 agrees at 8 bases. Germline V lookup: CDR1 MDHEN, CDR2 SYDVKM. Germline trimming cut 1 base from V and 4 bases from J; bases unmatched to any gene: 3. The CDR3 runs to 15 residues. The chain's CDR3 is CASSLSGGSNQPQHF. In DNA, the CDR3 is TGTGCCAGCAGTTTATCAGGGGGCTCTAATCAGCCCCAGCATTTT.

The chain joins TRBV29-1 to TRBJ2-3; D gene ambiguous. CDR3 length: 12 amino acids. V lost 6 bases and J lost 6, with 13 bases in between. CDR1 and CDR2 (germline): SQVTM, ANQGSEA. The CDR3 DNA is TGCAGCGTGCAAGGGTTTCGGGATACGCAGTATTTT. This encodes CSVQGFRDTQYF.

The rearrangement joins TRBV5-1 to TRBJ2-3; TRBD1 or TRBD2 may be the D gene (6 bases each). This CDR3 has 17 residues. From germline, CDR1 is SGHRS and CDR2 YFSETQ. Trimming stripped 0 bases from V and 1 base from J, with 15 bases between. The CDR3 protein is CASSLAPKGGGTDTQYF. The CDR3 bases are TGCGCCAGCAGCTTGGCACCTAAGGGGGGTGGCACAGATACGCAGTATTTT.

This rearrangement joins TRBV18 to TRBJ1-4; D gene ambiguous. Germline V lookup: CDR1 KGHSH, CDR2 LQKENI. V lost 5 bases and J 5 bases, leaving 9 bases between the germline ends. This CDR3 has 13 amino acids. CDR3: CASSRKENEKLFF. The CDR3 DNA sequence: TGTGCCAGCTCAAGGAAAGAGAATGAAAAACTGTTTTTT.

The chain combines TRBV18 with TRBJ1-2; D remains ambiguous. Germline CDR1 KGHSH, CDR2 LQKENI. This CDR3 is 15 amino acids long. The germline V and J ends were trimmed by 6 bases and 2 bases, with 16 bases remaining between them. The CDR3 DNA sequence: TGTGCCAGCTCCCCGCCGTTAGCAGGCAACTATGGCTACACCTTC. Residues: CASSPPLAGNYGYTF. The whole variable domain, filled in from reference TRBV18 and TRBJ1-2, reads NAGVMQNPRHLVRRRGQEARLRCSPMKGHSHVYWYRQLPEEGLKFMVYLQKENIIDESGMPKERFSAEFPKEGPSILRIQQVVRGDSAAYFCASSPPLAGNYGYTFGSGTRLTVV.

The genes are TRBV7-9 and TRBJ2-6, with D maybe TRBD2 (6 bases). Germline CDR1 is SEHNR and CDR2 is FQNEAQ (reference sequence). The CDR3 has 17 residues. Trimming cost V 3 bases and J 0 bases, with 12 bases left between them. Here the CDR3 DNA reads TGTGCCAGCAGCTTGGAGGGAGTCCCCTCTGGGGCCAACGTCCTGACTTTC. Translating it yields CASSLEGVPSGANVLTF.

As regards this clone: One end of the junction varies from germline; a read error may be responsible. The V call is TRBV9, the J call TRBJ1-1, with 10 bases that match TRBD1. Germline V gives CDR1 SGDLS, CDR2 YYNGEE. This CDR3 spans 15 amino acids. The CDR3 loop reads CAGSAPDRGRTEAFF. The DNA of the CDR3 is TGTGCCGGCAGCGCCCCGGACAGGGGGAGGACTGAAGCTTTCTTT.

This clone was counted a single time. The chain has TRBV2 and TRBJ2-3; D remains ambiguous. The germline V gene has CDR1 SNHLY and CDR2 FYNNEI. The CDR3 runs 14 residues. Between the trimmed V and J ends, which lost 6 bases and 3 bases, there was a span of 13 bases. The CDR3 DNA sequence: TGTGCCAGCAGGCGGCTTCTCGGGACAGATACGCAGTATTTT. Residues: CASRRLLGTDTQYF.

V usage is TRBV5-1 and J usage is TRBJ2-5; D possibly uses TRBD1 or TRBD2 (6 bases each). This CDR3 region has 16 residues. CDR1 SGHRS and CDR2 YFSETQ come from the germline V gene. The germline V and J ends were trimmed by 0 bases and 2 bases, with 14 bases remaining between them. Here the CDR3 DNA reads TGCGCCAGCAGCTTGGCTGGGGGGCTGGAACAAGAGACCCAGTACTTC. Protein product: CASSLAGGLEQETQYF.

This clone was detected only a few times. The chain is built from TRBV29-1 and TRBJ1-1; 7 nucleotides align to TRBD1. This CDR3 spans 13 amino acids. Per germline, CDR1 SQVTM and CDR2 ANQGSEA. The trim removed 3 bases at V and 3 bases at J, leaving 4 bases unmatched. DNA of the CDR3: TGCAGCGTTGACGACAGGGACCACACTGAAGCTTTCTTT. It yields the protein CSVDDRDHTEAFF.

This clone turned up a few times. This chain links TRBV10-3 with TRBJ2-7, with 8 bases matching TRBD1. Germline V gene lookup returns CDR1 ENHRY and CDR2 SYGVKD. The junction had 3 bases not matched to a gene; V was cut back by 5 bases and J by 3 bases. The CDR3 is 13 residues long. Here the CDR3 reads CAISRDRGYEQYF. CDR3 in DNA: TGTGCCATCAGTCGCGACAGGGGCTACGAGCAGTACTTC.

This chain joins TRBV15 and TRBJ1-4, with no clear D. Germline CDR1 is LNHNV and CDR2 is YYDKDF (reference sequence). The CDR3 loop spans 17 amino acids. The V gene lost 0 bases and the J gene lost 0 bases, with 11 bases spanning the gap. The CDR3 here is CATSRDSPWSTNEKLFF. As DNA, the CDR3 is TGTGCCACCAGCAGAGATTCCCCCTGGTCAACTAATGAAAAACTGTTTTTT.

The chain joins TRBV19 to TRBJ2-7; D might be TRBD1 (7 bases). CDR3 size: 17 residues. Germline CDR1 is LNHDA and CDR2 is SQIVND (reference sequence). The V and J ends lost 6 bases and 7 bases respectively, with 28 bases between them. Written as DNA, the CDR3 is TGTGCCAGTAGCCCCGACAGCAGGGGGGCTACGAGTCGGGAGCAGTACTTC. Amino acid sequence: CASSPDSRGATSREQYF.

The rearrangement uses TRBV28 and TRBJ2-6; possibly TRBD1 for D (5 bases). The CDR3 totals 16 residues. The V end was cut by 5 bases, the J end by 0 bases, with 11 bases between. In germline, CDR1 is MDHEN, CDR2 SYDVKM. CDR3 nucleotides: TGTGCCAGCAGTCGTCCGGACAACTCTGGGGCCAACGTCCTGACTTTC. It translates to CASSRPDNSGANVLTF. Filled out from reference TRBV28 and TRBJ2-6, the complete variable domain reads DVKVTQSSRYLVKRTGEKVFLECVQDMDHENMFWYRQDPGLGLRLIYFSYDVKMKEKGDIPEGYSVSREKKERFSLILESASTNQTSMYLCASSRPDNSGANVLTFGAGSRLTVL.

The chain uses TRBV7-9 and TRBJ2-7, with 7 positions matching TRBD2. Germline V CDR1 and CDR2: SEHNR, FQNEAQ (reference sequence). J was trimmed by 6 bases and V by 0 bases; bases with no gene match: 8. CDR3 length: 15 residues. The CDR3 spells CASSLAGGPFGEQYF. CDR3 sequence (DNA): TGTGCCAGCAGCTTAGCGGGAGGGCCCTTTGGCGAGCAGTACTTC. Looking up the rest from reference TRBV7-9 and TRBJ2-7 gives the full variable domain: DTGVSQNPRHKITKRGQNVTFRCDPISEHNRLYWYRQTLGQGPEFLTYFQNEAQLEKSRLLSDRFSAERPKGSFSTLEIQRTEQGDSAMYLCASSLAGGPFGEQYFGPGTRLTVT.

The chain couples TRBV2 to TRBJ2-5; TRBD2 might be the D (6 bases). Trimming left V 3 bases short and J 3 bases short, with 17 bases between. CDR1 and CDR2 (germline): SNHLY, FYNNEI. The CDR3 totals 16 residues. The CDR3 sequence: CASSENWQGGKETQYF. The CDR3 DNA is TGTGCCAGCAGTGAGAATTGGCAGGGAGGAAAAGAGACCCAGTACTTC.

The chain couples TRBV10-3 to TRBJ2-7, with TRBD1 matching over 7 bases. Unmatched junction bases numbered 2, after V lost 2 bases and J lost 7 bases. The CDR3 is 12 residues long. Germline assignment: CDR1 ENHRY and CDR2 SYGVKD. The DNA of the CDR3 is TGTGCCATCAGTGAGACAGGGGTAGAGCAGTACTTC. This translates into CAISETGVEQYF.

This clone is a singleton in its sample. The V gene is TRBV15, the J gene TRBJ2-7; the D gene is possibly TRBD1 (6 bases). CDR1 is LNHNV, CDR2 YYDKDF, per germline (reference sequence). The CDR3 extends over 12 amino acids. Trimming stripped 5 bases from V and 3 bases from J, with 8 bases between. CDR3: CATSGQSYEQYF. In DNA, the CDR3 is TGTGCCACCAGCGGACAGAGCTACGAGCAGTACTTC.

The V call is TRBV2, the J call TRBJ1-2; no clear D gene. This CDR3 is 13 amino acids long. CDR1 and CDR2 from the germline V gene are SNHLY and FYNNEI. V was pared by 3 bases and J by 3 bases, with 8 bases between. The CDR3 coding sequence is TGTGCCAGCAGTGATGACCTTGACTATGGCTACACCTTC. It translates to CASSDDLDYGYTF. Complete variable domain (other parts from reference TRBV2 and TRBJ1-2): EPEVTQTPSHQVTQMGQEVILRCVPISNHLYFYWYRQILGQKVEFLVSFYNNEISEKSEIFDDQFSVERPDGSNFTLKIRSTKLEDSAMYFCASSDDLDYGYTFGSGTRLTVV.

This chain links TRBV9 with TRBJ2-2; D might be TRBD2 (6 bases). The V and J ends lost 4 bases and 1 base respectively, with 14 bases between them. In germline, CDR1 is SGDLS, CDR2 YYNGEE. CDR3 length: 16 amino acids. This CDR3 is CASSLRTSLNTGELFF. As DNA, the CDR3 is TGTGCCAGCAGCCTCCGCACTAGCCTGAACACCGGGGAGCTGTTTTTT.

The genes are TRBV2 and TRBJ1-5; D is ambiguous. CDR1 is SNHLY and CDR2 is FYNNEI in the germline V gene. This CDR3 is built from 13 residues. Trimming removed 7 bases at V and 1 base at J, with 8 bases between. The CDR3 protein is CASKRNSNQPQHF. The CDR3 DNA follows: TGTGCCAGCAAACGGAACAGCAATCAGCCCCAGCATTTT.